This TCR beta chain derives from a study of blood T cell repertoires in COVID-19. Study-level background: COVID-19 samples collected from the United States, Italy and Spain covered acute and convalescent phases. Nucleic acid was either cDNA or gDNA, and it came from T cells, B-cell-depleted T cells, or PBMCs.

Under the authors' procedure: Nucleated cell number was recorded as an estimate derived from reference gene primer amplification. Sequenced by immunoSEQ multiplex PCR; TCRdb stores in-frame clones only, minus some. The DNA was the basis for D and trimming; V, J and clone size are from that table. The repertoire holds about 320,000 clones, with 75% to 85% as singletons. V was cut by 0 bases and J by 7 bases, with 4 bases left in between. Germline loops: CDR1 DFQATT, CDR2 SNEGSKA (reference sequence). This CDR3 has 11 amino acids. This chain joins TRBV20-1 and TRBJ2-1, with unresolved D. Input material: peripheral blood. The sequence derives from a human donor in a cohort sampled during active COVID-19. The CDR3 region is CSARDQNEQFF. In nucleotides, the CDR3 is TGCAGTGCTAGAGATCAGAATGAGCAGTTCTTC.